A single count supports the clone carrying this T cell receptor (beta chain). Its target is unknown. The data were taken from a study of cytomegalovirus exposure and HLA in healthy donors. Regarding the study as a whole: In a later analysis, at a false discovery rate of 0.05, roughly 17,000 TCR beta sequences were associated with HLA alleles. Analyses of presence and absence presupposed an approximately uniform sequencing depth across donors. In vitro checks showed that a few CMV-associated chains really do target CMV antigens.

Trimming removed 2 bases from V and 4 bases from J, with 12 bases in between. Germline V lookup: CDR1 LGHNA, CDR2 YNFKEQ. CDR3 length: 16 residues. The PCR employed 60 Vbeta primers together with 13 Jbeta primers. In the authors' methods: About 9.9 million of the roughly 80 million unique TCR beta chains counted in a later analysis were shared. The protocol was immunoSEQ multiplex PCR, while the TCRdb copy is restricted to in-frame clones and leaves out a portion. V and J calls and clone size are given by that table; D and trimming were obtained from the DNA. The data contain about 82,000 clones, around 74% of them singletons.

The specimen sequenced was PBMCs. This rearrangement joins TRBV4-2 to TRBJ2-6; D possibly corresponds to TRBD1 (5 bases). The origin of this receptor is a woman between 45 and 65 years old in good health and CMV-seropositive. The CDR3 is CASSQPRARGANVLTF. DNA for the CDR3: TGTGCCAGCAGCCAACCCAGGGCTCGAGGGGCCAACGTCCTGACTTTC.